The 12 T cell receptor beta chains presented below share a single source sample, sequenced in a study of T cell responses to AZD1222 COVID-19 vaccine. Using immunoSEQ multiplex PCR, the repertoire was profiled, and TCRdb retains in-frame clones only, with some absent. The sample lists tens of thousands of clones, approximately 90% occurring once. Sequenced material: peripheral blood, taken on day 0 of AZD1222 vaccination. Receptors originate from an adult in good health.

This chain joins TRBV19 and TRBJ2-3; D remains ambiguous. V gave up 3 bases and J gave up 3 bases, with 7 bases separating them. Germline assignment: CDR1 LNHDA and CDR2 SQIVND (reference sequence). This CDR3 is 13 amino acids long. Written as DNA, the CDR3 is TGTGCCAGTAGTATTCGGCAGACAGATACGCAGTATTTT. Amino acids: CASSIRQTDTQYF.

The V call is TRBV25-1, the J call TRBJ1-5, with D unclear. The CDR3 length is 16 residues. CDR1 is MGHDK and CDR2 is SYGVNS in the germline V gene. The V end was cut by 5 bases, the J end by 2 bases, with 16 bases between. The CDR3 bases are TGTGCCAGCAGTAGCGACAAGGTCAGTGGCAATCAGCCCCAGCATTTT. This gives the protein CASSSDKVSGNQPQHF.

The chain links TRBV11-3 to TRBJ1-2, with TRBD1 as a possible D gene (5 bases). The CDR3 has 14 amino acids. The germline V gene encodes CDR1 SGHNT and CDR2 YENEEA. V was cut by 2 bases and J by 5 bases, with 12 bases left in between. The CDR3 is CASSLRRGRYGYTF. The CDR3 DNA is TGTGCCAGCAGCTTAAGACGGGGCCGATATGGCTACACCTTC.

In its sample, this clone was seen a few times. This chain connects TRBV6-5 to TRBJ1-2; possibly TRBD1 for D (5 bases). Germline CDR1 and CDR2: MNHEY and SVGAGI. The CDR3 consists of 14 residues. Trimming cost V 2 bases and J 5 bases, with 12 bases left between them. The CDR3 DNA reads TGTGCCAGCAGTTACGGGGCTACAGCTTATGGCTACACCTTC. It translates to CASSYGATAYGYTF.

The rearrangement uses TRBV6-4 and TRBJ2-1; perhaps TRBD1 as D (6 bases). V shed 2 bases and J shed 6 bases, with 14 bases lying between them. Germline lookup yields CDR1 MRHNA and CDR2 SNTAGT. The CDR3 loop spans 15 amino acids. The CDR3 DNA sequence: TGTGCCAGCAGTGACACACAGGGTATTTCCAATGAGCAGTTCTTC. Encoded protein: CASSDTQGISNEQFF.

The chain employs TRBV5-1 and TRBJ2-1; 11 bases match TRBD2. The CDR3 is made up of 16 amino acids. With V trimmed by 3 bases and J by 5 bases, 7 bases remained unmatched. In germline, CDR1 is SGHRS, CDR2 YFSETQ. The chain's CDR3 is CASSSRLAGSHNEQFF. The CDR3 DNA follows: TGCGCCAGCAGCTCGAGACTAGCGGGGAGCCACAATGAGCAGTTCTTC.

The V and J genes are TRBV5-1 and TRBJ1-4; D uncertain. The V gene's germline CDR1 is SGHRS and CDR2 YFSETQ. Trimming took 4 bases from V and 7 from J, leaving 17 bases between them. This CDR3 spans 15 amino acids. The CDR3 loop reads CASSRSDSSSEKLFF. The CDR3 DNA sequence: TGCGCCAGCAGCCGGTCAGACTCCAGTAGTGAAAAACTGTTTTTT.

The chain is built from TRBV24-1 and TRBJ1-1; no clear D gene. Trimming removed 10 bases at V and 10 bases at J, with 12 bases between. Per the germline V gene, CDR1 is KGHDR and CDR2 is SFDVKD. The CDR3 has 10 residues. The CDR3 loop is CATRVRGAFF. CDR3 bases: TGTGCCACGAGGGTTCGGGGAGCTTTCTTT.

V and J are TRBV5-1 and TRBJ2-2; no firm D call. Deletions cut 2 bases from V and 4 bases from J, with 6 bases between. There are 13 residues in the CDR3. CDR1 is SGHRS and CDR2 is YFSETQ in the germline V gene. The CDR3 protein is CASSLAGTGELFF. CDR3 sequence (DNA): TGCGCCAGCAGCTTAGCCGGCACCGGGGAGCTGTTTTTT.

This clone was seen just once. The chain has TRBV7-3 and TRBJ1-4; a weak D match, TRBD1 (5 bases). V dropped 5 bases and J dropped 10 bases, with 26 bases sitting between them. The CDR3 has 17 residues. The germline CDR1 and CDR2 sequences are SGHTA and FQGTGA. For the CDR3, the DNA is TGTGCCAGCAGCGAGCATTCCCTACAGGCCTCGGAGGGAAAACTGTTTTTT. This sequence encodes CASSEHSLQASEGKLFF. The full variable domain, with the rest looked up from reference TRBV7-3 and TRBJ1-4, is GAGVSQTPSNKVTEKGKYVELRCDPISGHTALYWYRQSLGQGPEFLIYFQGTGAADDSGLPNDRFFAVRPEGSVSTLKIQRTERGDSAVYLCASSEHSLQASEGKLFFGSGTQLSVL.

V and J are TRBV3-1 (or the pseudogene TRBV3-2) and TRBJ1-1, with D uncertain. Looked up from germline, CDR1 is LGHDT and CDR2 is YNNKEL (reference sequence). V was pared by 2 bases and J by 3 bases, with 1 base between. This CDR3 contains 11 residues. CDR3 bases: TGTGCCAGCAGCCAATACACTGAAGCTTTCTTT. It yields the protein CASSQYTEAFF.

This clone has only one observation. This sequence joins TRBV9 and TRBJ1-1; maybe TRBD1 (5 bases). The ends were cut back, 0 bases at V and 3 bases at J, with 18 bases in the middle. Per germline, CDR1 SGDLS and CDR2 YYNGEE. The CDR3 runs 17 residues. The CDR3 region is CASSVAVGDSTDTEAFF. CDR3 nucleotide sequence: TGTGCCAGCAGCGTAGCAGTGGGAGACAGTACGGACACTGAAGCTTTCTTT.